This T cell receptor (beta chain) was captured in a study of shared clonotypes between healthy human individuals. The V and J ends lost 4 bases and 3 bases respectively, with 16 bases between them. Germline V gene data show CDR1 as ENHRY and CDR2 as SYGVKD. The CDR3 is 16 amino acids. In regard to this clone: Antigen: not known.

Whole-study results and caveats: Rarefaction showed sorted-subset sequencing was incomplete despite large depth. The low donor count limited represented genetic and exposure-history diversity.

The authors ran the assay at deep level. On sorted subsets, replicate PCRs used about 200 ng DNA, or 30,000 or so T cell genomes. Repertoires were generated with immunoSEQ multiplex PCR, while TCRdb's copy carries only in-frame clones and drops some. The profile shows around 2.1 million clones, about 93% of them singletons. CD45RO-negative cells were positively selected for CCR7, leaving out terminally differentiated effector memory CD45RA+ cells. This sequence originates from a man younger than 35 in good health. Some clones in this sample may be carry-over from other donors' samples. Sequenced material: naive CD8+ T cells from PBMCs. The rearrangement uses TRBV10-3 and TRBJ1-5; tentative D call: TRBD1 (5 bases). The CDR3 sequence is CAISAGEIINNQPQHF. In nucleotides, the CDR3 is TGTGCCATCAGTGCGGGGGAGATAATAAACAATCAGCCCCAGCATTTT.